Below, 30 T cell receptor beta chains from the same sample are listed, as sequenced in a study of blood T cell repertoires in COVID-19. Clones were sequenced by immunoSEQ multiplex PCR, and TCRdb holds only the in-frame ones, with some missing. The repertoire holds approximately 260,000 clones, with around 80% as singletons. The sample was PBMCs or T cells enriched from blood (not recorded which). The receptors were sampled from a man younger than 45 with acute COVID-19.

The rearrangement links TRBV5-1 to TRBJ2-5, with 13 bases matching TRBD2. Germline CDR1 and CDR2: SGHRS and YFSETQ. After removal of 4 bases from V and 3 bases from J, the junction contained 6 bases not matched to a gene. The CDR3 totals 16 residues. CDR3 sequence: CASSKQGTSGEETQYF. CDR3 nucleotide sequence: TGCGCCAGCAGCAAGCAAGGGACTAGCGGGGAAGAGACCCAGTACTTC. Full variable domain (missing parts from reference TRBV5-1 and TRBJ2-5): KAGVTQTPRYLIKTRGQQVTLSCSPISGHRSVSWYQQTPGQGLQFLFEYFSETQRNKGNFPGRFSGRQFSNSRSEMNVSTLELGDSALYLCASSKQGTSGEETQYFGPGTRLLVL.

The chain combines TRBV5-4 with TRBJ2-3, with TRBD1 matching 7 bases. The germline CDR1 and CDR2 sequences are SGHNT and YYREEE (reference sequence). Unmatched junction bases numbered 4, after V lost 4 bases and J lost 2 bases. This CDR3 has 14 residues. The CDR3 region has the DNA TGTGCCAGCAGCAAAGGGACAGCCACAGATACGCAGTATTTT. Protein: CASSKGTATDTQYF.

The chain recombines TRBV11-2 with TRBJ1-4; 12 nucleotides line up with TRBD1. Germline V gene lookup returns CDR1 SGHAT and CDR2 FQNNGV. The ends lost 5 bases at V and 14 bases at J; junction bases unmatched: 12. The CDR3 totals 15 residues. CDR3 nucleotide sequence: TGTGCCAGCAGCCGGGGCGGGACAGGGGGCATTTCGCTGTTTTTT. Protein: CASSRGGTGGISLFF. Together with reference TRBV11-2 and TRBJ1-4, the CDR3 gives the full variable domain: EAGVAQSPRYKIIEKRQSVAFWCNPISGHATLYWYQQILGQGPKLLIQFQNNGVVDDSQLPKDRFSAERLKGVDSTLKIQPAKLEDSAVYLCASSRGGTGGISLFFGSGTQLSVL.

In this sample, this clone turned up once. The rearrangement joins TRBV28 to TRBJ2-7; D perhaps matches TRBD1 (5 bases). From germline, CDR1 is MDHEN and CDR2 SYDVKM. V lost 4 bases, J lost 4 bases, and 11 bases lay in between. The CDR3 is made up of 13 amino acids. The CDR3 coding sequence is TGTGCCAGCAGTTCGAGCAGGGAATACGAGCAGTACGTC. Translation gives CASSSSREYEQYV.

This chain connects TRBV27 to TRBJ1-1; perhaps TRBD1 as D (5 bases). Germline-derived CDR1 and CDR2 are MNHEY and SMNVEV (reference sequence). This CDR3 spans 15 amino acids. Trimming took 5 bases from V and 1 from J, leaving 14 bases between them. The CDR3 nucleotides are TGTGCCAGCAGTACTAAGGACAAACGGAACACTGAAGCTTTCTTT. As protein: CASSTKDKRNTEAFF.

CDR3 protein: CASRHLAGMAEAFF. CDR3 bases: TGTGCCAGCAGACATTTAGCGGGGATGGCTGAAGCTTTCTTT. The chain combines TRBV28 with TRBJ1-1; no firm D call. This CDR3 comprises 14 residues. Deletions cut 6 bases from V and 6 bases from J, with 17 bases between. CDR1 is MDHEN, CDR2 SYDVKM, per germline. The full variable domain, in which reference TRBV28 and TRBJ1-1 provide the parts outside the CDR3, is DVKVTQSSRYLVKRTGEKVFLECVQDMDHENMFWYRQDPGLGLRLIYFSYDVKMKEKGDIPEGYSVSREKKERFSLILESASTNQTSMYLCASRHLAGMAEAFFGQGTRLTVV.

This chain uses TRBV4-3 with TRBJ2-2; D uncertain. The CDR3 is 15 residues long. Between the trimmed V and J ends, which lost 0 bases and 6 bases, there was a span of 11 bases. CDR1 is LGHNA and CDR2 is YSLEER in the germline V gene. The CDR3 DNA follows: TGCGCCAGCAGCCAAGATCGACTCAACGCCGGGGAGCTGTTTTTT. Protein product: CASSQDRLNAGELFF.

The chain employs TRBV3-1 (or the pseudogene TRBV3-2) and TRBJ1-6, with TRBD1 matching 10 bases. Germline V CDR1 and CDR2: LGHDT, YNNKEL (reference sequence). The V segment lost 5 bases and the J segment 10 bases; nucleotides outside the gene matches: 8. The CDR3 runs to 15 residues. In DNA, the CDR3 is TGTGCCAGCAGCTTTGGACAGGGGGTAAGCTCACCCCTCCACTTT. Protein product: CASSFGQGVSSPLHF.

CDR3 sequence reads: CASSASGRVQYV. CDR3 sequence (DNA): TGTGCCAGCAGTGCTAGCGGGAGAGTGCAGTACGTC. V and J are TRBV2 and TRBJ2-7; 10 bases are a match to TRBD2. Germline loops: CDR1 SNHLY, CDR2 FYNNEI. J lost 9 bases, V lost 4 bases, and 3 bases had no gene match. This CDR3 has 12 residues.

The sample holds a few counts of this clone. V and J are TRBV27 and TRBJ1-5; no definite D call. This CDR3 contains 15 residues. Trimming removed 3 bases from V and 1 base from J, with 10 bases in between. Germline CDR1 reads MNHEY; CDR2 reads SMNVEV (reference sequence). The CDR3 here is CASSFKANSNQPQHF. The CDR3, as DNA: TGTGCCAGCAGTTTTAAAGCAAACAGCAATCAGCCCCAGCATTTT.

This chain's CDR3 is CASSRLSEETQYF. CDR3 nucleotide sequence: TGTGCCAGCAGCCGCTTAAGCGAAGAGACCCAGTACTTC. The chain joins TRBV3-1 (or the pseudogene TRBV3-2) to TRBJ2-5; D is unclear. The CDR3 contains 13 residues. Deletions cut 4 bases from V and 3 bases from J, with 9 bases between. Germline V gene lookup returns CDR1 LGHDT and CDR2 YNNKEL (reference sequence).

This clone occurred many times. This specimen includes other DNA sequences encoding the same CDR3. The chain is built from TRBV6-4 and TRBJ1-1; D not resolved. Trimming removed 5 bases at V and 1 base at J, with 8 bases between. The germline gives CDR1 MRHNA, CDR2 SNTAGT. CDR3 size: 13 residues. The DNA for the CDR3 is TGTGCCAGCAGTCGACAACCGAACACTGAAGCTTTCTTT. Its translation: CASSRQPNTEAFF.

The chain employs TRBV7-6 and TRBJ2-3; D might be TRBD1 (6 bases). From germline, CDR1 is SGHVS and CDR2 FNYEAQ. The CDR3 contains 15 residues. V was cut by 5 bases and J by 2 bases, with 14 bases left in between. The CDR3 DNA sequence: TGTGCCAGCAGCCCCCGGGTGGGACACACAGATACGCAGTATTTT. Encoded protein: CASSPRVGHTDTQYF.

The J gene is TRBJ2-1, the V gene TRBV3-1 (or the pseudogene TRBV3-2), with D unclear. Germline CDR1 is LGHDT and CDR2 is YNNKEL (reference sequence). Trimming took off 0 bases at V and 0 bases at J, with 3 bases between the two ends. The CDR3 has 14 amino acids. The CDR3 DNA follows: TGTGCCAGCAGCCAAGATAACTCCTACAATGAGCAGTTCTTC. Residues: CASSQDNSYNEQFF.

DNA for the CDR3: TGTGCCTGGAATGCTGGGGGCTCCCCCGGGGGCTACACCTTC. Protein: CAWNAGGSPGGYTF. The chain combines TRBV30 with TRBJ1-2, with D possibly TRBD1 on 6 matching bases. CDR3 length: 14 residues. The V end lost 4 bases, the J end lost 8 bases, and 20 bases lay between the germline ends. Germline V lookup: CDR1 GTSNPN, CDR2 SVGIG (reference sequence).

In this sample, this clone turned up a few times. The rearrangement uses TRBV24-1 and TRBJ1-2, with D maybe TRBD1 (6 bases). V lost 6 bases and J 2 bases, leaving 12 bases between the germline ends. The CDR3 runs to 14 residues. The germline CDR1 and CDR2 sequences are KGHDR and SFDVKD. The CDR3 sequence is CATSLPDSNYGYTF. The DNA for the CDR3 is TGTGCCACCAGTTTGCCGGACAGCAACTATGGCTACACCTTC.

This clone was detected once. The V and J genes are TRBV2 and TRBJ2-3; 12 bases match TRBD2. Looked up from germline, CDR1 is SNHLY and CDR2 is FYNNEI. V lost 10 bases, J lost 6 bases, and 2 bases stayed unmatched. The CDR3 runs to 12 residues. CDR3 DNA sequence: TGTGCCATTACTAGCGGGAGGGATACGCAGTATTTT. Protein: CAITSGRDTQYF.

This clone was counted only a few times. The chain couples TRBV19 to TRBJ2-1; D possibly corresponds to TRBD2 (5 bases). Germline V gene lookup returns CDR1 LNHDA and CDR2 SQIVND (reference sequence). The length of the CDR3 is 17 residues. V lost 1 base, J lost 8 bases, and 21 bases lay in between. The CDR3 DNA reads as TGTGCCAGTAGTATAGGGGTAGCGACGGGTCCATTCTATGAGCAGTTCTTC. Its translation is CASSIGVATGPFYEQFF. Based on the CDR3 plus reference TRBV19 and TRBJ2-1, the full variable domain is DGGITQSPKYLFRKEGQNVTLSCEQNLNHDAMYWYRQDPGQGLRLIYYSQIVNDFQKGDIAEGYSVSREKKESFPLTVTSAQKNPTAFYLCASSIGVATGPFYEQFFGPGTRLTVL.

The chain is built from TRBV7-6 and TRBJ1-1, with D unresolved. Trimming removed 8 bases from V and 4 bases from J, with 8 bases in between. The CDR3 spans 11 residues. CDR1 is SGHVS, CDR2 FNYEAQ, per germline. Here the CDR3 reads CASSAGTEAFF. DNA for the CDR3: TGTGCCAGCTCTGCGGGCACTGAAGCTTTCTTT.

This chain links TRBV6-2 or TRBV6-3 with TRBJ2-2; weak D call: TRBD2 (5 bases). The CDR3 covers 15 residues. Germline CDR1 is MNHEY and CDR2 is SVGEGT. V lost 6 bases, J lost 0 bases, and 11 bases lay in between. The CDR3 DNA reads TGTGCCAGCAGCCAAACTAGGTCGAACACCGGGGAGCTGTTTTTT. Encoded protein: CASSQTRSNTGELFF.

The V and J genes are TRBV2 and TRBJ1-5; TRBD1 is a possible D gene (6 bases). Germline CDR1 reads SNHLY; CDR2 reads FYNNEI. Trimming pared 5 bases from V and 2 bases from J, leaving 13 bases between. This CDR3 is built from 15 residues. The CDR3 region has the DNA TGTGCCAGCAGTCTTGGGGCAGGGGGCAATCAGCCCCAGCATTTT. This sequence encodes CASSLGAGGNQPQHF.

The chain carries TRBV7-3 and TRBJ2-3, with 7 bases fitting TRBD2. The CDR3 spans 14 residues. With 4 bases clipped from V and 6 bases from J, the junction kept 7 bases outside the gene matches. CDR1 SGHTA and CDR2 FQGTGA come from the germline V gene. Here the CDR3 reads CASSSPGLGDTQYF. DNA of the CDR3: TGTGCCAGCAGCTCCCCCGGACTAGGGGATACGCAGTATTTT.

The sample holds one count of this clone. The chain employs TRBV5-6 and TRBJ2-3, with D perhaps TRBD2 (6 bases). Germline CDR1 and CDR2: SGHDT and YYEEEE. The CDR3 contains 12 residues. Trimming left V 3 bases short and J 14 bases short, with 16 bases between. The CDR3 nucleotides read TGTGCCAGCAGCTGGGACGGGAGCCACGCGTATTTT. Translation: CASSWDGSHAYF.

The chain has TRBV7-9 and TRBJ1-2, with unresolved D. The V gene's germline CDR1 is SEHNR and CDR2 FQNEAQ (reference sequence). Trimming took 5 bases from V and 4 from J, leaving 5 bases between them. The CDR3 is made up of 11 amino acids. CDR3 nucleotides: TGTGCCAGCAGCCACGGCTATGGCTACACCTTC. Translated, it gives CASSHGYGYTF.

The rearrangement links TRBV27 to TRBJ2-3; D is perhaps TRBD2 (6 bases). V was trimmed by 7 bases and J by 2 bases, leaving 16 bases between them. Germline assignment: CDR1 MNHEY and CDR2 SMNVEV (reference sequence). This CDR3 region has 15 residues. Here the CDR3 reads CASILEAGNTDTQYF. In DNA form, the CDR3 reads TGTGCCAGCATCCTCGAAGCGGGTAACACAGATACGCAGTATTTT.

CDR3 residues: CASSLLRPGQGGNIQYF. Written as DNA, the CDR3 is TGTGCCAGCAGCCTTCTACGGCCGGGACAGGGCGGAAACATTCAGTACTTC. V gene TRBV2 combines with J gene TRBJ2-4, with 9 bases aligning to TRBD1. V lost 6 bases and J lost 6; bases outside the gene matches: 15. Germline assignment: CDR1 SNHLY and CDR2 FYNNEI. CDR3 length: 17 residues.

This sequence joins TRBV5-8 and TRBJ1-6; D not certain. The germline V and J ends were trimmed by 7 bases and 7 bases, with 24 bases remaining between them. CDR1 is SGHTS and CDR2 is YDEGEE in the germline V gene. The CDR3 extends over 17 amino acids. CDR3 sequence (DNA): TGTGCCAGCCGAAACTCAGTAGACAAGGATAAAAATTCACCCCTCCACTTT. Protein sequence: CASRNSVDKDKNSPLHF.

This clone was counted a single time. The rearrangement joins TRBV5-6 to TRBJ1-1; the match to TRBD1 covers 10 bases. This CDR3 contains 15 residues. The J segment lost 5 bases and the V segment lost 7 bases, leaving 11 bases of the junction unmatched. The germline gives CDR1 SGHDT, CDR2 YYEEEE. CDR3 protein: CASPGQGERVTEAFF. The CDR3 bases are TGTGCCAGCCCTGGACAGGGGGAGAGGGTGACTGAAGCTTTCTTT.

A single count supports this clone. This rearrangement joins TRBV24-1 to TRBJ1-2; no clear D gene. The CDR3 runs 14 residues. CDR1 and CDR2 from the germline V gene are KGHDR and SFDVKD. V was pared by 4 bases and J by 0 bases, with 8 bases between. The CDR3 reads CATSDRRANYGYTF. The CDR3 region has the DNA TGTGCCACCAGTGACCGGCGGGCTAACTATGGCTACACCTTC.

The table lists this clone with a few counts. CDR3 protein: CASSLAGTGNSPLHF. CDR3 DNA: TGTGCCAGCAGCTTGGCCGGGACAGGCAATTCACCCCTCCACTTT. The V gene is TRBV5-4, the J gene TRBJ1-6, with TRBD1 identical over 8 bases. V was pared by 0 bases and J by 7 bases, with 3 bases of the junction left unmatched. This CDR3 has 15 amino acids. Germline loops: CDR1 SGHNT, CDR2 YYREEE (reference sequence).